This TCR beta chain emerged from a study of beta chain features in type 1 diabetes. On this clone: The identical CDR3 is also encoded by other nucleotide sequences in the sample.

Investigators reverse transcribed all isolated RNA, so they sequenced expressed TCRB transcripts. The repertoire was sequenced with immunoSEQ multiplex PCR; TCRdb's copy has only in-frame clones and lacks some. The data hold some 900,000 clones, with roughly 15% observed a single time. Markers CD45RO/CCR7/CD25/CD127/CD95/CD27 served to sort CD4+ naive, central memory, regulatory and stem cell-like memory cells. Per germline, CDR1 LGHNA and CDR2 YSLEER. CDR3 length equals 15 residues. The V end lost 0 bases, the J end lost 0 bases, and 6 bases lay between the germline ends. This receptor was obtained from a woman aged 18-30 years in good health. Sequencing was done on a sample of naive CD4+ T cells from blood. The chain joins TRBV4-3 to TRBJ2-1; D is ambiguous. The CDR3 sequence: CASSQDWSSYNEQFF. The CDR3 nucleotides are TGCGCCAGCAGCCAAGACTGGAGCTCCTACAATGAGCAGTTCTTC.